This is a list of T cell receptor beta chains from one sample in a study of T cell responses to AZD1222 COVID-19 vaccine. TCRdb keeps only in-frame clones here, not all; method: immunoSEQ multiplex PCR. This sample yields about 270,000 clones, of which about 94% are seen a single time; about 0.5% belongs to the top ten. Specimen: peripheral blood, collected 28 days after the second AZD1222 dose. The receptor source for this set is an adult who received the AZD1222 COVID-19 vaccine. The CDR3 runs from the conserved cysteine through the conserved F or W. The D gene is left open where the match is weak. Expanded clones get a size class; other rows say once, few or many, or leave the size out.

- - TRBJ1-1 TRBV5-1 TGCGCCAGCAGCTTGGTGGCGGGGGAACACTCTGAAGCTTTCTTT CASSLVAGEHSEAFF
- - TRBJ1-6 TRBV4-1 TGCGCCAGCAGCCAGGAGGCGACAAGCTATAATTCACCCCTCCACTTT CASSQEATSYNSPLHF
TRBD2 - TRBJ2-1 TRBV2 TGTGCCAGCAATATGGGGGGGGGACTTAATGAGCAGTTCTTC CASNMGGGLNEQFF
- - TRBJ2-3 TRBV5-1 TGCGCCAGCAGCTTTTCCCGGGCACAAAGCACAGATACGCAGTATTTT CASSFSRAQSTDTQYF
- - TRBJ1-5 TRBV3-1/TRBV3-2 TGTGCCAGCAGCCAAGCTACAGGGTCCGATCAGCCCCAGCATTTT CASSQATGSDQPQHF
TRBD1 once TRBJ1-6 TRBV2 TGTGCCAGCAGTGATGGCAGGGGGAATTCACCCCTCCACTTT CASSDGRGNSPLHF
TRBD2 few TRBJ2-1 TRBV6-4 TGTGCCAGCAGTGACTCCGGGACTAGCTCCTACAATGAGCAGTTCTTC CASSDSGTSSYNEQFF
TRBD1 - TRBJ2-2 TRBV7-3 TGTGCCAGCAGCTCACAGGGGACCGGGGAGCTGTTTTTT CASSSQGTGELFF
- - TRBJ1-3 TRBV30 TGTGCCTCTCGACAGTTAGGAAACACCATATATTTT CASRQLGNTIYF
TRBD1 - TRBJ1-1 TRBV27 TGTGCCAGCAGTTTCCGGGACAGAAACACTGAAGCTTTCTTT CASSFRDRNTEAFF
- once TRBJ1-5 TRBV5-8 TGTGCCAGCAGCTTGGTCGCAGGTCTAAGCAATCAGCCCCAGCATTTT CASSLVAGLSNQPQHF
- - TRBJ2-7 TRBV15 TGTGCCACCAGCCCGGGCAGCTCCTACGAGCAGTACTTC CATSPGSSYEQYF
- - TRBJ1-1 TRBV30 TGTGCCTGGGGCAGGTCCGCGGAAGCTTTCTTT CAWGRSAEAFF
- - TRBJ1-6 TRBV28 TGTGCCAGCAGTTCACCTCGGGATTCACCCCTCCACTTT CASSSPRDSPLHF
TRBD1 - TRBJ1-4 TRBV3-1/TRBV3-2 TGTGCCAGCAGCCGCAGGGGGTCTAATGAAAAACTGTTTTTT CASSRRGSNEKLFF
TRBD2 - TRBJ2-1 TRBV6-4 TGTGCCAGCAGTCCCAGCGGGAGACCGAACAATGAGCAGTTCTTC CASSPSGRPNNEQFF
TRBD1 - TRBJ1-5 TRBV6-2/TRBV6-3 TGTGCCAGCAGTTACACCGGGACAGGGCTAAATCAGCCCCAGCATTTT CASSYTGTGLNQPQHF
- once TRBJ2-7 TRBV5-4 TGTGCCAGCAGCTCCTCGGGCTCCTACGAGCAGTACTTC CASSSSGSYEQYF
- - TRBJ1-4 TRBV11-2 TGTGCCAGCAGCCTACAAGCAACTAATGAAAAACTGTTTTTT CASSLQATNEKLFF
TRBD2 - TRBJ2-7 TRBV2 TGTGCCAGCAGTGAAGCAGGGACTAGCGGGAGATACGAGCAGTACTTC CASSEAGTSGRYEQYF
TRBD1 - TRBJ2-1 TRBV19 TGTGCCAGTAGTCCTGGACAGGGGGCTTTCCATGAGCAGTTCTTC CASSPGQGAFHEQFF
- - TRBJ1-3 TRBV20-1 TGCAGTGCAGGCTCTGGAAACACCATATATTTT CSAGSGNTIYF
TRBD1 - TRBJ2-2 TRBV2 TGTGCCAGCAGTCGGACAGGGGTCGGGGAGCTGTTTTTT CASSRTGVGELFF
TRBD2 - TRBJ2-2 TRBV4-2 TGTGCCAGCAGGCGGGAGGGCCCCGCCGGGGAGCTGTTTTTT CASRREGPAGELFF
TRBD2 - TRBJ2-7 TRBV9 TGTGCCAGCAGCGCCCCTTCTAGCGGAGAAATATACGAGCAGTACTTC CASSAPSSGEIYEQYF
TRBD2 once TRBJ2-3 TRBV2 TGTGCCAGCAGGACTCAACTAGCGGGTACTAGCACAGATACGCAGTATTTT CASRTQLAGTSTDTQYF
- - TRBJ2-1 TRBV20-1 TGCAGTGCGAGACGGGACAATGAGCAGTTCTTC CSARRDNEQFF
TRBD2 - TRBJ2-2 TRBV4-1 TGCGCCAGCAGCCGTCTTATAGCGGGGTTGAACACCGGGGAGCTGTTTTTT CASSRLIAGLNTGELFF
TRBD1 - TRBJ2-1 TRBV2 TGTGCCAGCTCCCGACAGGGGGCATACAATGAGCAGTTCTTC CASSRQGAYNEQFF